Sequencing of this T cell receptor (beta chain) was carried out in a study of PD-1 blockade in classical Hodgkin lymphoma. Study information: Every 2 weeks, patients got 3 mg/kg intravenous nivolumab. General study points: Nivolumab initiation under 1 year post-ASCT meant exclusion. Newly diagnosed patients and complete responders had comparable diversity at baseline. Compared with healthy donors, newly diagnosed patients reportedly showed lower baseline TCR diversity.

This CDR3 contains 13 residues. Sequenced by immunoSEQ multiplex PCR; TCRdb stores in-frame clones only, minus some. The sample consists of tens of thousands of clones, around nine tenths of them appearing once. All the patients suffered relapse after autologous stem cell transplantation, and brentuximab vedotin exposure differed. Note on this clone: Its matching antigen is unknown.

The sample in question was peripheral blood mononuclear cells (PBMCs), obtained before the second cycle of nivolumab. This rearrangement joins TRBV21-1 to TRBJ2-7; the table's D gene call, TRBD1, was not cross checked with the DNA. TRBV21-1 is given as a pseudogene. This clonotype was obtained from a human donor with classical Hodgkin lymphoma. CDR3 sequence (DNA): TGTGCCAGCAGCAAAGCGGGCCGCCGCGAGCAGTACTTC. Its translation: CASSKAGRREQYF.